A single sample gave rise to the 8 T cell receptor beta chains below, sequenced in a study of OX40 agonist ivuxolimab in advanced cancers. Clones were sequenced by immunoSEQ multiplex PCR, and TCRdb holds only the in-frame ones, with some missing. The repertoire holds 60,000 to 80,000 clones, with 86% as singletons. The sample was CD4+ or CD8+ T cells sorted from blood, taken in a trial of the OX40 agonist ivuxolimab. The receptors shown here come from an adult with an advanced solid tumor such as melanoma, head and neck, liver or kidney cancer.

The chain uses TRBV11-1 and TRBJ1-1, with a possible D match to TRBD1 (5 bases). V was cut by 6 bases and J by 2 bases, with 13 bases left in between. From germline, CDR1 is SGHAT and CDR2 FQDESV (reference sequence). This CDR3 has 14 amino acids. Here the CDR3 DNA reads TGTGCCAGCAGAGAACCGGGGGAAAACACTGAAGCTTTCTTT. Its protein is CASREPGENTEAFF.

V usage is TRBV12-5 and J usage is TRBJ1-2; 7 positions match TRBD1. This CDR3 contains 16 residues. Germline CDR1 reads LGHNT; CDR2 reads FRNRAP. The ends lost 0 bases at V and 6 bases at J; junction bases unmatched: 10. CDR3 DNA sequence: TGTGCTAGTGGTTTGGTAAACGACCGGGACAGCCATGGCTACACCTTC. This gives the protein CASGLVNDRDSHGYTF.

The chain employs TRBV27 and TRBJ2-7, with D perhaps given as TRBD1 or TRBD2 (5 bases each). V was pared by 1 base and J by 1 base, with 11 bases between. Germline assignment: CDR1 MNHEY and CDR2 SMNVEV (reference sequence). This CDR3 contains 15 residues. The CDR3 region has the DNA TGTGCCAGCAGTTTATGGGGGACGGGTTCCTACGAGCAGTACTTC. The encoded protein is CASSLWGTGSYEQYF.

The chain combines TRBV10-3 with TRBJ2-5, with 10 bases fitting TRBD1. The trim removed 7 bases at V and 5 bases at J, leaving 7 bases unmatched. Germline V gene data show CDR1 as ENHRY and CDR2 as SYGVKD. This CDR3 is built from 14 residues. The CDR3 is CAIKGTGDWETQYF. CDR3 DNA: TGTGCCATCAAGGGGACAGGGGATTGGGAGACCCAGTACTTC.

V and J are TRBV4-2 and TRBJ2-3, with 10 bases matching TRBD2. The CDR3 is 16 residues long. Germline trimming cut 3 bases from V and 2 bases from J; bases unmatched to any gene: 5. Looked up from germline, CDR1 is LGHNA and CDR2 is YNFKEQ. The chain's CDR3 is CASSQERGGLTDTQYF. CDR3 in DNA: TGTGCCAGCAGCCAGGAGCGGGGGGGCCTCACAGATACGCAGTATTTT.

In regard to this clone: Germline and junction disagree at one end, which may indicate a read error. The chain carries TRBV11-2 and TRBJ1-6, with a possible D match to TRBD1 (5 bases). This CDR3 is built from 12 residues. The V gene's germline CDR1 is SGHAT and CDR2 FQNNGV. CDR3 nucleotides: TGTGCCAGCAGCTCTGAGGGGACCAACAGTACGTTT. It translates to CASSSEGTNSTF.

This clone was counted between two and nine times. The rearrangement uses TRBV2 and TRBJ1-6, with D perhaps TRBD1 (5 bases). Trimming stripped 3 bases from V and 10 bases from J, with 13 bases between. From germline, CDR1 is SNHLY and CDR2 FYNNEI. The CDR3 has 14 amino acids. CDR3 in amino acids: CASSDGRGGSPLHF. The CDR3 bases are TGTGCCAGCAGTGATGGGAGGGGCGGGTCACCCCTCCACTTT. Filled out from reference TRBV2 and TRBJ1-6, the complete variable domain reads EPEVTQTPSHQVTQMGQEVILRCVPISNHLYFYWYRQILGQKVEFLVSFYNNEISEKSEIFDDQFSVERPDGSNFTLKIRSTKLEDSAMYFCASSDGRGGSPLHFGNGTRLTVT.

This chain's CDR3 is CASSLSHKGNTIYF. The CDR3 bases are TGTGCCAGCAGTTTATCTCATAAGGGAAACACCATATATTTT. The chain has TRBV28 and TRBJ1-3; D is unresolved. This CDR3 is 14 amino acids long. Germline V gene sequence: CDR1 MDHEN, CDR2 SYDVKM. Trimming shortened V by 1 base and J by 4 bases, and 8 bases separated the two germline ends. The full variable domain, its missing parts supplied by reference TRBV28 and TRBJ1-3, is DVKVTQSSRYLVKRTGEKVFLECVQDMDHENMFWYRQDPGLGLRLIYFSYDVKMKEKGDIPEGYSVSREKKERFSLILESASTNQTSMYLCASSLSHKGNTIYFGEGSWLTVV.